The next 11 T cell receptor beta chains were all read from a single sample in a study of blood T cell repertoires in COVID-19. Sequenced by immunoSEQ multiplex PCR; TCRdb stores in-frame clones only, minus some. The data contain about 120,000 clones, 88% of them singletons. The sequencing input was peripheral blood. These receptor sequences come from a woman aged 45-60 years with active or convalescent COVID-19.

The chain combines TRBV5-1 with TRBJ2-1, with 13 nucleotides matching TRBD2. V gave up 5 bases and J gave up 6 bases; unmatched junction bases: 2. Germline-derived CDR1 and CDR2 are SGHRS and YFSETQ. This CDR3 is built from 14 residues. CDR3 region: CASSGTSGINEQFF. The CDR3, as DNA: TGCGCCAGCAGTGGGACTAGCGGGATCAATGAGCAGTTCTTC.

J is TRBJ1-5 and V is TRBV9; 8 nucleotides match TRBD1. There are 15 residues in the CDR3. Germline CDR1 is SGDLS and CDR2 is YYNGEE. The V gene end was trimmed by 4 bases and the J gene end by 4 bases; junction bases not matched to a gene: 7. CDR3 in DNA: TGTGCCAGCAGCCAAGCAGGGGGCCAGAATCAGCCCCAGCATTTT. Protein: CASSQAGGQNQPQHF.

The V call is TRBV25-1, the J call TRBJ1-2, with 9 bases matching TRBD1. CDR1 and CDR2 from the germline V gene are MGHDK and SYGVNS. The length of the CDR3 is 15 residues. Germline trimming cut 6 bases from V and 2 bases from J; bases unmatched to any gene: 7. Here the CDR3 DNA reads TGTGCCAGCAGGGCCGGGACAGGGACCAACTATGGCTACACCTTC. It is translated as CASRAGTGTNYGYTF.

The rearrangement links TRBV7-2 to TRBJ2-7; 10 positions agree with TRBD2. Germline V gene lookup returns CDR1 SGHTA and CDR2 FQGNSA. V dropped 4 bases and J dropped 5; count of bases not matched to a gene: 11. The CDR3 has 16 amino acids. In nucleotides, the CDR3 is TGTGCCAGCAGCTCCGGACCTCTAGCGGGAGTGCACGAGCAGTACTTC. It translates to CASSSGPLAGVHEQYF.

The rearrangement uses TRBV3-1 (or the pseudogene TRBV3-2) and TRBJ2-7, with 7 bases lining up with TRBD1. This CDR3 spans 15 amino acids. Germline assignment: CDR1 LGHDT and CDR2 YNNKEL (reference sequence). Trimming removed 7 bases from V and 0 bases from J; junction bases left unmatched: 9. This CDR3 reads CASTTGAWGSYEQYF. The CDR3 DNA reads TGTGCCAGCACCACAGGGGCTTGGGGCTCCTACGAGCAGTACTTC.

The CDR3: CASSFLAGTDTQYF. The CDR3, as DNA: TGTGCCAGCAGTTTTCTAGCGGGCACAGATACGCAGTATTTT. The V call is TRBV27, the J call TRBJ2-3; TRBD2 agrees at 7 bases. Germline V gene sequence: CDR1 MNHEY, CDR2 SMNVEV (reference sequence). This CDR3 comprises 14 residues. Trimming removed 3 bases from V and 1 base from J; junction bases left unmatched: 1.

J is TRBJ1-2 and V is TRBV7-9; possible D gene TRBD1, 6 bases. The germline V gene encodes CDR1 SEHNR and CDR2 FQNEAQ (reference sequence). The CDR3 is 14 residues long. Trimming took off 2 bases at V and 7 bases at J, with 14 bases between the two ends. The CDR3 reads CASSLSGGLLGYTF. In nucleotides, the CDR3 is TGTGCCAGCAGCTTATCCGGGGGGCTTCTTGGCTACACCTTC.

The chain joins TRBV10-3 to TRBJ2-7, with 8 nucleotides matching TRBD2. CDR1 is ENHRY, CDR2 SYGVKD, per germline. The CDR3 is made up of 15 amino acids. The V and J ends lost 8 bases and 7 bases, in that order; junction bases with no gene match: 16. In nucleotides, the CDR3 is TGTGCCATCCGGGTCGTGCTAGCGGGCATGGGGGAGCAGTACTTC. This codes for CAIRVVLAGMGEQYF.

The J gene is TRBJ2-7, the V gene TRBV7-2; D is uncertain. The CDR3 spans 13 residues. Between the trimmed V and J ends, which lost 4 bases and 1 base, there was a span of 8 bases. The V gene's germline CDR1 is SGHTA and CDR2 FQGNSA. The CDR3 here is CASSSRLSYEQYF. CDR3 DNA sequence: TGTGCCAGCAGCTCGCGTCTTTCCTACGAGCAGTACTTC.

This chain uses TRBV7-3 with TRBJ1-1, with a tentative D call TRBD1 (6 bases). The CDR3 has 15 amino acids. The V end was cut by 4 bases, the J end by 1 base, with 13 bases between. Germline assignment: CDR1 SGHTA and CDR2 FQGTGA. The CDR3: CASSSRGGWNTEAFF. The CDR3 DNA reads as TGTGCCAGCAGCTCCCGAGGGGGTTGGAACACTGAAGCTTTCTTT. Full variable domain (outside the CDR3, taken from reference TRBV7-3 and TRBJ1-1): GAGVSQTPSNKVTEKGKYVELRCDPISGHTALYWYRQSLGQGPEFLIYFQGTGAADDSGLPNDRFFAVRPEGSVSTLKIQRTERGDSAVYLCASSSRGGWNTEAFFGQGTRLTVV.

This clone was observed a handful of times. The V and J genes are TRBV4-3 and TRBJ1-3; 8 bases fit TRBD1. Unmatched junction bases numbered 7, after V lost 1 base and J lost 2 bases. CDR1 LGHNA and CDR2 YSLEER come from the germline V gene. The CDR3 runs 17 residues. CDR3 in amino acids: CASSQVPGGLAGNTIYF. The DNA for the CDR3 is TGCGCCAGCAGCCAAGTGCCAGGGGGCTTAGCTGGAAACACCATATATTTT.